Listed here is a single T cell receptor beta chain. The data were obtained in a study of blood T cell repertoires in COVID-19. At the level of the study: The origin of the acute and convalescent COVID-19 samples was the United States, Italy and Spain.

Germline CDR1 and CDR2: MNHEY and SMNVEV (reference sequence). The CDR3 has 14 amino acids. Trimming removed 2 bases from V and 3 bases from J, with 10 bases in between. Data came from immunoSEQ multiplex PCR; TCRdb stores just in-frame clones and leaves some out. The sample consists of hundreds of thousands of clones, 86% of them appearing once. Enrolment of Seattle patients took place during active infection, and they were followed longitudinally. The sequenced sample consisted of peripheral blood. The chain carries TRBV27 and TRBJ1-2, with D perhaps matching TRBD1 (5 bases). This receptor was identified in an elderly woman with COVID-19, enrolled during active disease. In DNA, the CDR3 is TGTGCCAGCAGTTTAGGGCAGGGCTACTATGGCTACACCTTC. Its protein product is CASSLGQGYYGYTF.